The 24 T cell receptor beta chains below come from one sample, sequenced in a study of blood T cell repertoires in COVID-19. Here immunoSEQ multiplex PCR was the method, and the copy in TCRdb shows in-frame clones only, minus some. The sample comprises some 120,000 clones, roughly 80% of which are singletons, and around 25% rests with the top ten. The specimen sequenced was peripheral blood. The receptor source for this set is a human donor in a cohort sampled during active COVID-19.

CDR3 amino acids: CASSPGQTTEAFF. CDR3 coding DNA: TGTGCCAGCAGCCCTGGACAGACCACTGAAGCTTTCTTT. The chain combines TRBV7-3 with TRBJ1-1, with a weak D call TRBD1 (6 bases). The CDR3 is 13 amino acids. The germline V and J ends were trimmed by 5 bases and 4 bases, with 11 bases remaining between them. Per the germline V gene, CDR1 is SGHTA and CDR2 is FQGTGA.

The chain joins TRBV5-1 to TRBJ2-7; 9 nucleotides match TRBD1. The CDR3 extends over 15 amino acids. Trimming took 4 bases from V and 2 from J; bases not matched to a gene: 7. Germline V lookup: CDR1 SGHRS, CDR2 YFSETQ. CDR3 sequence: CASSHLQGAPYEQYF. The CDR3 DNA follows: TGCGCCAGCAGCCACTTACAGGGGGCCCCCTACGAGCAGTACTTC.

The chain recombines TRBV6-5 with TRBJ1-1; 8 positions match TRBD1. V lost 6 bases and J lost 4; bases outside the gene matches: 7. The germline V gene encodes CDR1 MNHEY and CDR2 SVGAGI. CDR3 length equals 14 residues. CDR3 DNA: TGTGCCAGCAGCCTTTCGACAGGGGCCACTGAAGCTTTCTTT. It encodes CASSLSTGATEAFF.

This chain uses TRBV6-5 with TRBJ2-7, with no clear D. V was shortened by 7 bases and J by 0 bases, with 10 bases between the two germline ends. The CDR3 totals 13 residues. Germline lookup yields CDR1 MNHEY and CDR2 SVGAGI. DNA for the CDR3: TGTGCCAGCACCACGCCCGGCTCCTACGAGCAGTACTTC. Protein: CASTTPGSYEQYF.

This chain uses TRBV11-2 with TRBJ2-3, with D perhaps TRBD2 (7 bases). CDR3 length: 14 amino acids. V shed 7 bases and J shed 3 bases, with 14 bases lying between them. Germline V lookup: CDR1 SGHAT, CDR2 FQNNGV. The CDR3 coding sequence is TGTGCCAGCACCCGGGGGGCATTGACAGATACGCAGTATTTT. It yields the protein CASTRGALTDTQYF.

This sequence joins TRBV7-9 and TRBJ1-6; a possible D gene is TRBD1 (5 bases). The V gene lost 5 bases and the J gene lost 6 bases, with 11 bases spanning the gap. This CDR3 spans 14 amino acids. Per germline, CDR1 SEHNR and CDR2 FQNEAQ (reference sequence). CDR3 nucleotide sequence: TGTGCCAGCAGCCAGGACATGATTAATTCACCCCTCCACTTT. Its translation is CASSQDMINSPLHF.

This clone appeared once. This chain joins TRBV11-2 and TRBJ1-6, with TRBD1 as a possible D gene (6 bases). Trimming cost V 5 bases and J 5 bases, with 10 bases left between them. The CDR3 is 14 amino acids. Germline CDR1 and CDR2: SGHAT and FQNNGV. The CDR3 protein is CASSPGQNNSPLHF. CDR3 nucleotide sequence: TGTGCCAGCAGCCCCGGACAGAATAATTCACCCCTCCACTTT.

V is TRBV19 and J is TRBJ2-7, with D perhaps matching TRBD1 (5 bases). In germline, CDR1 is LNHDA, CDR2 SQIVND (reference sequence). The CDR3 extends over 13 amino acids. V was shortened by 5 bases and J by 3 bases, with 11 bases between the two germline ends. The CDR3 region is CASSRTPGYEQYF. The CDR3 nucleotides are TGTGCCAGTAGTCGGACACCAGGCTACGAGCAGTACTTC. Based on the CDR3 plus reference TRBV19 and TRBJ2-7, the full variable domain is DGGITQSPKYLFRKEGQNVTLSCEQNLNHDAMYWYRQDPGQGLRLIYYSQIVNDFQKGDIAEGYSVSREKKESFPLTVTSAQKNPTAFYLCASSRTPGYEQYFGPGTRLTVT.

The chain recombines TRBV7-3 with TRBJ2-5, with 10 nucleotides matching TRBD2. Germline values: CDR1 SGHTA, CDR2 FQGTGA. V trimming: 3 bases; J trimming: 2 bases; junction bases outside the gene matches: 3. The CDR3 is made up of 15 amino acids. The CDR3 loop is CASSLGAGGQETQYF. Here the CDR3 DNA reads TGTGCCAGCAGCTTGGGAGCGGGAGGGCAAGAGACCCAGTACTTC. Full variable domain (outside the CDR3, taken from reference TRBV7-3 and TRBJ2-5): GAGVSQTPSNKVTEKGKYVELRCDPISGHTALYWYRQSLGQGPEFLIYFQGTGAADDSGLPNDRFFAVRPEGSVSTLKIQRTERGDSAVYLCASSLGAGGQETQYFGPGTRLLVL.

The chain employs TRBV5-1 and TRBJ1-1, with a weak D call TRBD1 (5 bases). Trimming stripped 4 bases from V and 0 bases from J, with 10 bases between. Germline V gives CDR1 SGHRS, CDR2 YFSETQ. This CDR3 is built from 14 residues. As DNA, the CDR3 is TGCGCCAGCAGCCCGGGAGGGGTGAACACTGAAGCTTTCTTT. This translates into CASSPGGVNTEAFF.

The CDR3 is CASSLYKGAREQYF. The DNA for the CDR3 is TGTGCCAGCAGTTTATATAAGGGGGCACGCGAGCAGTACTTC. This rearrangement joins TRBV28 to TRBJ2-7, with TRBD1 matching 7 bases. Germline lookup yields CDR1 MDHEN and CDR2 SYDVKM. The V gene end was trimmed by 1 base and the J gene end by 6 bases; junction bases not matched to a gene: 6. This CDR3 has 14 amino acids.

This clone was found once. The V call is TRBV7-3, the J call TRBJ1-2, with a weak D call TRBD1 (6 bases). This CDR3 is 14 amino acids long. Trimming took off 2 bases at V and 5 bases at J, with 12 bases between the two ends. In germline, CDR1 is SGHTA, CDR2 FQGTGA. The CDR3 DNA sequence: TGTGCCAGCAGCTTAGGTGGACAGCTATATGGCTACACCTTC. Protein: CASSLGGQLYGYTF.

There are a few counts of this clone. The CDR3 DNA follows: TGTGCCAGCAGCGTAGGACTTCCCGGGATAGGTACGCAGTATTTT. Translating gives CASSVGLPGIGTQYF. The chain employs TRBV9 and TRBJ2-3; the D gene is possibly TRBD2 (5 bases). This CDR3 has 15 amino acids. Germline CDR1 is SGDLS and CDR2 is YYNGEE. Trimming removed 0 bases from V and 8 bases from J, with 16 bases in between.

This clone was seen a few times. The V gene is TRBV6-5, the J gene TRBJ1-1; TRBD1 might be the D (6 bases). Trimming removed 6 bases from V and 8 bases from J, with 13 bases in between. The CDR3 is made up of 12 amino acids. Germline V gene data show CDR1 as MNHEY and CDR2 as SVGAGI. DNA for the CDR3: TGTGCCAGCAGACCACAGGGATCCGAAGCTTTCTTT. This sequence encodes CASRPQGSEAFF.

The V gene is TRBV6-2 or TRBV6-3, the J gene TRBJ1-1, with D uncertain. The germline V and J ends were trimmed by 6 bases and 1 base, with 12 bases remaining between them. CDR1 MNHEY and CDR2 SVGEGT come from the germline V gene. This CDR3 region has 14 residues. This chain's CDR3 is CASSVTSKNTEAFF. In DNA, the CDR3 is TGTGCCAGCAGCGTCACTAGCAAGAACACTGAAGCTTTCTTT.

This chain connects TRBV7-2 to TRBJ1-1; maybe TRBD1 (6 bases). The germline V and J ends were trimmed by 1 base and 10 bases, with 13 bases remaining between them. Germline-derived CDR1 and CDR2 are SGHTA and FQGNSA. The CDR3 spans 13 residues. The CDR3: CASSLGRGLGAFF. For the CDR3, the DNA is TGTGCCAGCAGCTTAGGCAGGGGCTTGGGAGCTTTCTTT.

The chain joins TRBV10-3 to TRBJ1-2; the match to TRBD1 covers 7 bases. V shed 3 bases, J shed 4 bases, and the junction held 8 bases outside the gene matches. Germline V gene data show CDR1 as ENHRY and CDR2 as SYGVKD. The length of the CDR3 is 15 residues. The CDR3 DNA sequence: TGTGCCATCAGTGAAAGGGACAGCTCCTTCTATGGCTACACCTTC. It yields the protein CAISERDSSFYGYTF.

The chain is built from TRBV5-1 and TRBJ2-5; 8 bases are shared with TRBD1. The J segment lost 5 bases and the V segment lost 4 bases, leaving 10 bases of the junction unmatched. This CDR3 spans 15 amino acids. Germline V lookup: CDR1 SGHRS, CDR2 YFSETQ. The CDR3 DNA sequence: TGCGCCAGCAGCCGTCTGCAGGGGGCCAGGGAGACCCAGTACTTC. Translated, it gives CASSRLQGARETQYF. The full variable domain, in which reference TRBV5-1 and TRBJ2-5 provide the parts outside the CDR3, is KAGVTQTPRYLIKTRGQQVTLSCSPISGHRSVSWYQQTPGQGLQFLFEYFSETQRNKGNFPGRFSGRQFSNSRSEMNVSTLELGDSALYLCASSRLQGARETQYFGPGTRLLVL.

CDR3 sequence: CASCLGQTNEKLFF. CDR3 in DNA: TGCGCCAGCTGCCTTGGGCAGACTAATGAAAAACTGTTTTTT. The chain carries TRBV5-1 and TRBJ1-4; no firm D call. V gave up 7 bases and J gave up 2 bases, with 12 bases separating them. Germline V CDR1 and CDR2: SGHRS, YFSETQ. This CDR3 has 14 amino acids.

The chain recombines TRBV6-2 or TRBV6-3 with TRBJ2-4, with TRBD1 as a possible D gene (6 bases). Trimming removed 6 bases at V and 8 bases at J, with 20 bases between. This CDR3 contains 15 residues. CDR1 and CDR2 (germline): MNHEY, SVGEGT. The CDR3, as DNA: TGTGCCAGCAGCCCCGGGACATCGGAGGTAGACATTCAGTACTTC. This translates into CASSPGTSEVDIQYF.

V usage is TRBV28 and J usage is TRBJ1-2; tentative D call: TRBD1 (5 bases). The CDR3 sequence is 12 residues long. V was clipped by 5 bases and J by 2 bases, with 6 bases between them. Germline V gene lookup returns CDR1 MDHEN and CDR2 SYDVKM. In DNA, the CDR3 is TGTGCCAGCAGTCGACAGAACTATGGCTACACCTTC. As protein: CASSRQNYGYTF.

V and J are TRBV19 and TRBJ1-2; 9 bases align to TRBD1. The J segment lost 1 base and the V segment lost 5 bases, leaving 8 bases of the junction unmatched. CDR1 and CDR2 from the germline V gene are LNHDA and SQIVND (reference sequence). This CDR3 has 16 amino acids. CDR3 coding DNA: TGTGCCAGTAGTTCGACTCCGGGACAGGGTAACTATGGCTACACCTTC. This sequence encodes CASSSTPGQGNYGYTF.

V and J are TRBV7-3 and TRBJ2-5; D remains unclear. The germline V and J ends were trimmed by 5 bases and 6 bases, with 19 bases remaining between them. Germline V CDR1 and CDR2: SGHTA, FQGTGA. This CDR3 is built from 15 residues. The CDR3 sequence: CASSLGSTTEQTQYF. As DNA, the CDR3 is TGTGCCAGCAGCCTAGGCTCCACCACGGAGCAGACCCAGTACTTC.

The chain recombines TRBV6-2 or TRBV6-3 with TRBJ1-2; 8 positions match TRBD1. V gave up 2 bases and J gave up 2 bases; unmatched junction bases: 4. Germline V gene data show CDR1 as MNHEY and CDR2 as SVGEGT. CDR3 length: 15 residues. The CDR3: CASSYADRANYGYTF. The CDR3 DNA sequence: TGTGCCAGCAGTTACGCGGACAGGGCCAACTATGGCTACACCTTC.